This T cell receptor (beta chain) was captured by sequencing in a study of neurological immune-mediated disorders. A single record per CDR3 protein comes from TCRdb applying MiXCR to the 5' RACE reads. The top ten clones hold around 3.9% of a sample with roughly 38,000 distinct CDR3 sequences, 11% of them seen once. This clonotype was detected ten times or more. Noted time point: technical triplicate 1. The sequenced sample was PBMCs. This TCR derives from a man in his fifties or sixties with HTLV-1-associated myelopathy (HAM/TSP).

CDR3 sequence reads: CASSLSSSGRPTEYEQFF. DNA of the CDR3: TGCGCCAGCAGCTTGTCATCTAGCGGGAGGCCTACCGAATATGAGCAGTTCTTC. J is TRBJ2-1 and V is TRBV5-1; 11 positions match TRBD2. V was clipped by 1 base and J by 8 bases; unmatched bases: 14. The length of the CDR3 is 18 residues. From germline, CDR1 is SGHRS and CDR2 YFSETQ.